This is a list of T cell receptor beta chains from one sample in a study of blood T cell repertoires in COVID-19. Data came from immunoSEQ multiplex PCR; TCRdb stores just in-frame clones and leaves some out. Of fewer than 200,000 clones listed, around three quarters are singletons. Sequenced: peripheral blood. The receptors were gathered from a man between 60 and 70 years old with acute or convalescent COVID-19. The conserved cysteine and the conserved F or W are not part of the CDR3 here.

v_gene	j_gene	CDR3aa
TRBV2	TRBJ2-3	ASIGGRTGKTDTQY
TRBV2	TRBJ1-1	ASTISENTEAF
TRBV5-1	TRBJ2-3	ASSSYRGMTDTQY
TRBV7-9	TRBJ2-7	ASSLGLSRDSYEQY
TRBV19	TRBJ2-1	ASSTAGGGYNEQF
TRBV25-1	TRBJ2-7	ASSVSGNEQY
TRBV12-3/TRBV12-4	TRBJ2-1	ASSAEYNEQF
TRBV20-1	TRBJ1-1	SAKYRNEAF
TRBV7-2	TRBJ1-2	ASSSLTGGFYGYT
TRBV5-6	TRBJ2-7	ASNLGTTYEQY
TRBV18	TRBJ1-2	ASSPTGNYGYT
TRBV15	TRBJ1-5	ATSRQIQPQH
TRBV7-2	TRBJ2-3	ASSLVWGLTDTQY
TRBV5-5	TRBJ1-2	ASSWDLKGRDYGYT
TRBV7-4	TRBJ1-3	ASSLVPQSGNTIY
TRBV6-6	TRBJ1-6	ASSRKLPRDSSRSYNSPLH
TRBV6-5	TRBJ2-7	ASRGGRDSYEQY
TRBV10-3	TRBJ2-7	AISSTSGGSYEQY
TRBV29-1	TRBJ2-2	SVRAGVNTGELF
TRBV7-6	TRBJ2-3	ASSLVGGRVDTQY
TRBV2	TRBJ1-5	ASSSQGYSNQPQH
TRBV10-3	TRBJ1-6	AISESGGFSPLH
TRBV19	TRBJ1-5	ASSIEELQPQH
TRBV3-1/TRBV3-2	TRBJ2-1	ASSQDFYNEQF
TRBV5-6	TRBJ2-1	ASSFGSENNEQF
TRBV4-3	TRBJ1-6	ASSQDTGIGSPLH
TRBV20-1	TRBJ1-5	SASARNRGNQPQH
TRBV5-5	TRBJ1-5	ASSFARGQPQH
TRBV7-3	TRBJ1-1	ASSLSQGLEAF
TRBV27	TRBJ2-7	ASSADRGGHEQY
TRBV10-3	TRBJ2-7	AISISGAAYEQY
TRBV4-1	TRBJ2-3	ASSQGTGVTDTQY
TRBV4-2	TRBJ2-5	ASSQGGRTSVETQY
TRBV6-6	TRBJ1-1	ASSSPRQGNTEAF
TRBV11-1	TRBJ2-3	ASSPSTDTQY
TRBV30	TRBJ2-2	AWGPGGPPGELF
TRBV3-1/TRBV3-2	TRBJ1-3	ASSHLGGGNTIY
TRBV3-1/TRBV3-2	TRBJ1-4	ASSQDSFGQGIATNEKLF
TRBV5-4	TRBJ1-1	ASSYGGTEAF
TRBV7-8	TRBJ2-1	ASSLRQGPTHNEQF
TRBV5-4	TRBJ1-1	ASSLGSPLVVTEAF
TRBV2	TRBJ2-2	ASTRNTGELF
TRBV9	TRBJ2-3	ASSAERGTSGAPGTDTQY
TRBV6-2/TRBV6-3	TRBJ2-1	ASSYIGDRAVNEQF
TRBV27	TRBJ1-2	ASSSWEGSNYGYT
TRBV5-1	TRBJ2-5	ASSLGSGGQETQY
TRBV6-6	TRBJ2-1	ASSYSGGRGYNEQF
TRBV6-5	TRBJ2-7	ASNAGGFSSYEQY
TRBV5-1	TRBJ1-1	ASSLRTDGTEAF
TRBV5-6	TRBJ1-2	ASSEGTGWNYGYT
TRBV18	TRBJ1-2	ASSPSGGNGYGYT
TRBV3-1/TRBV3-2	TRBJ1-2	ASSQDPRVGGYT
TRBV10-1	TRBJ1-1	ASSEGILRSEAF
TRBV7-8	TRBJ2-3	ASSVRLAGNTDTQY